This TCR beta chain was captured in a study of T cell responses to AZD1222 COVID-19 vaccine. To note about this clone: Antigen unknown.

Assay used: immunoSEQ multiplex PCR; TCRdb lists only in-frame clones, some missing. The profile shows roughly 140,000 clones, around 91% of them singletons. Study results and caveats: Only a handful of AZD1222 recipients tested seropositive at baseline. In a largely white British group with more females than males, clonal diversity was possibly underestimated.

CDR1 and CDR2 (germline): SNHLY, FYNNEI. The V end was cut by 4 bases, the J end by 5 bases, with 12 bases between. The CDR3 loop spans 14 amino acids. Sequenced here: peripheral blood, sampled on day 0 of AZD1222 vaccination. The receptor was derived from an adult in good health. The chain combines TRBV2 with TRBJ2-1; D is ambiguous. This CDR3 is CASSVRRQNNEQFF. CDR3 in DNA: TGTGCCAGCAGTGTTCGCAGGCAGAACAATGAGCAGTTCTTC.